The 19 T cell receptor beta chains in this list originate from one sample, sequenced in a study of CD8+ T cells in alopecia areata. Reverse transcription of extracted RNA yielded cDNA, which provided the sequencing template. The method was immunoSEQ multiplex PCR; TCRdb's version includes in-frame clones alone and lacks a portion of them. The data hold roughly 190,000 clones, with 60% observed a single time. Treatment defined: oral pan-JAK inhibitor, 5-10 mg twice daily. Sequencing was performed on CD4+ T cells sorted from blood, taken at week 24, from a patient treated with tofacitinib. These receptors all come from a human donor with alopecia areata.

CDR3 sequence reads: CASTDKSSYEQYF. CDR3 DNA sequence: TGTGCCAGTACGGACAAGAGCTCCTACGAGCAGTACTTC. The V and J genes are TRBV7-9 and TRBJ2-7, with D possibly TRBD1 on 5 matching bases. The CDR3 loop spans 13 amino acids. From germline, CDR1 is SEHNR and CDR2 FQNEAQ (reference sequence). V gave up 9 bases and J gave up 0 bases, with 12 bases separating them.

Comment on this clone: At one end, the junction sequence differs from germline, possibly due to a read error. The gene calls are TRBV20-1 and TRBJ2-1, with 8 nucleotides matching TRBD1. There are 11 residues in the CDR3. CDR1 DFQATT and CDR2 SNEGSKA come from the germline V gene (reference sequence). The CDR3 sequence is CSAVDRTGLLF. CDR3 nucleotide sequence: TGCAGTGCCGTTGATCGGACAGGGCTACTCTTC.

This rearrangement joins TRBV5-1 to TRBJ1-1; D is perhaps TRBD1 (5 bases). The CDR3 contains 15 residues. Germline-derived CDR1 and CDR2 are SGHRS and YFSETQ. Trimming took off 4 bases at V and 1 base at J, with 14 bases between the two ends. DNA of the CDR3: TGCGCCAGCAGCCCGAGGGGACGGACGAACACTGAAGCTTTCTTT. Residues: CASSPRGRTNTEAFF.

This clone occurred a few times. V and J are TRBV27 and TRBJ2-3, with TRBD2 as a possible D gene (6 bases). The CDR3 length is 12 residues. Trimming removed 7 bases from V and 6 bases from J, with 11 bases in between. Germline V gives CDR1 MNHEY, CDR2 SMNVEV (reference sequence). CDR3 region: CASTDYRDTQYF. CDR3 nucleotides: TGTGCCAGCACGGACTATAGGGATACGCAGTATTTT.

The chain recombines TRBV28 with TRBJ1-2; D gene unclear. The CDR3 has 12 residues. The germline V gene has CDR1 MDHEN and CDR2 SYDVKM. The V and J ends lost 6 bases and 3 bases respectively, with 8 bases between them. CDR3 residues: CASSPRHYGYTF. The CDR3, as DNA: TGTGCCAGCAGCCCACGACACTATGGCTACACCTTC.

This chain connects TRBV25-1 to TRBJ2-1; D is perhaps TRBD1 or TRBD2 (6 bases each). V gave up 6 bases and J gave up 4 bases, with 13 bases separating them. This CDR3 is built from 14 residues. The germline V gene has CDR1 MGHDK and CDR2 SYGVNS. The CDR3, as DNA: TGTGCCAGCAGGGGGGAAGGGGGGTACAATGAGCAGTTCTTC. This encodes CASRGEGGYNEQFF.

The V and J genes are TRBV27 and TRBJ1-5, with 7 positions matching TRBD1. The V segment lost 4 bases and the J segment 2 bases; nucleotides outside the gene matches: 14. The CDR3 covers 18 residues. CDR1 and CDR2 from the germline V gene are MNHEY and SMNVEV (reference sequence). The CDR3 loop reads CASSSRPKGGSGNQPQHF. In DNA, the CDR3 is TGTGCCAGCAGTTCGCGCCCCAAAGGGGGCAGTGGCAATCAGCCCCAGCATTTT.

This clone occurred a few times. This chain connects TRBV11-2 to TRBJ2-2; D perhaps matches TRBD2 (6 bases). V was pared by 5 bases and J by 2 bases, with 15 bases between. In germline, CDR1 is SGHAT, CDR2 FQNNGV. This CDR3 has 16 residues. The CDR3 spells CASSRLRGSNTGELFF. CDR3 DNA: TGTGCCAGCAGCCGGCTGCGGGGATCAAACACCGGGGAGCTGTTTTTT.

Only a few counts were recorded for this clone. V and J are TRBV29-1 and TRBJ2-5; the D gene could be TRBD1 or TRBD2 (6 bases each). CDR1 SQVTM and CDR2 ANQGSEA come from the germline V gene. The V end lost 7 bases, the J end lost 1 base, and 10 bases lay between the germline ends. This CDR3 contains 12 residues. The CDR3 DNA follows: TGCAGCGGAGGGGGGTCCCAAGAGACCCAGTACTTC. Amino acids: CSGGGSQETQYF.

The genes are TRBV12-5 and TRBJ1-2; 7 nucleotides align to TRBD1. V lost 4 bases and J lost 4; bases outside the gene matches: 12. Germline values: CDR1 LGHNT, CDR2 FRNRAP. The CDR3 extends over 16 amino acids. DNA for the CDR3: TGTGCTAGTGGTTGGGGATTGACAGGGTTTGGCTATGGCTACACCTTC. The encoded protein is CASGWGLTGFGYGYTF.

CDR3 DNA sequence: TGTGCCGTAGCCCGGACTAGCGGGTACGAGCAGTACTTC. It codes for CAVARTSGYEQYF. The chain is built from TRBV6-5 and TRBJ2-7; TRBD2 matches at 11 bases. Germline CDR1 reads MNHEY; CDR2 reads SVGAGI. The CDR3 sequence is 13 residues long. V lost 11 bases, J lost 4 bases, and 7 bases stayed unmatched.

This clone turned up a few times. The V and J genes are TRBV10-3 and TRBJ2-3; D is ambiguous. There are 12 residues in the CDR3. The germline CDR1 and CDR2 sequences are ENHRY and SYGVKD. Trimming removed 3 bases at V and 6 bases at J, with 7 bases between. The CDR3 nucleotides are TGTGCCATCAGTGACATGGGGGATACGCAGTATTTT. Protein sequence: CAISDMGDTQYF.

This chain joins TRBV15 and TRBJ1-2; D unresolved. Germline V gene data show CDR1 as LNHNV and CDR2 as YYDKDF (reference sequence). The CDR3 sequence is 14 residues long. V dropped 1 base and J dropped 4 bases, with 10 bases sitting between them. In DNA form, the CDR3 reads TGTGCCACCAGCAGAGGGGAGCAGTCCTATGGCTACACCTTC. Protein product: CATSRGEQSYGYTF.

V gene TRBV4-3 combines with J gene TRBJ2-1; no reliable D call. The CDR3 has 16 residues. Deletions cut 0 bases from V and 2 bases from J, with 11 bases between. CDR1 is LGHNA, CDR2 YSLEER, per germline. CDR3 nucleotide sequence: TGCGCCAGCAGCCAAGATGTGGTAGCCGCCTACAATGAGCAGTTCTTC. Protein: CASSQDVVAAYNEQFF.

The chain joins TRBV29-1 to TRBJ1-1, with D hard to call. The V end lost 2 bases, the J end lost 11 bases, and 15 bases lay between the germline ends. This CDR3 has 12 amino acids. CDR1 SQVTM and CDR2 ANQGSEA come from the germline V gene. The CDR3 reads CSVELMATGAFF. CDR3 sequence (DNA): TGCAGCGTTGAACTTATGGCAACTGGGGCTTTCTTT.

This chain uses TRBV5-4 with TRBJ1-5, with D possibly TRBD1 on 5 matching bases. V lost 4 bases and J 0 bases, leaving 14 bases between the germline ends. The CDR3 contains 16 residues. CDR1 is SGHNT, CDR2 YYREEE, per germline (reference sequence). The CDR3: CASSRGPVYSNQPQHF. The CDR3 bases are TGTGCCAGCAGCAGGGGACCCGTATATAGCAATCAGCCCCAGCATTTT.

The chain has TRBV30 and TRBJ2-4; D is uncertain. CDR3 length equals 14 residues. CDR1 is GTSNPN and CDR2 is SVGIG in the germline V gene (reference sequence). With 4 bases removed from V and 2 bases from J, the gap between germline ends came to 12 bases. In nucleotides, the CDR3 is TGTGCCTGGACTCCCCGGTGGACCAAAAACATTCAGTACTTC. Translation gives CAWTPRWTKNIQYF.

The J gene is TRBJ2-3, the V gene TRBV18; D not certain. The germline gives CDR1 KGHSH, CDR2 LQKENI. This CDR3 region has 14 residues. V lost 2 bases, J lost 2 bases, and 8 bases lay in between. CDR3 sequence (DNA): TGTGCCAGCTCACCAGGAGAGTACACAGATACGCAGTATTTT. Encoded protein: CASSPGEYTDTQYF.

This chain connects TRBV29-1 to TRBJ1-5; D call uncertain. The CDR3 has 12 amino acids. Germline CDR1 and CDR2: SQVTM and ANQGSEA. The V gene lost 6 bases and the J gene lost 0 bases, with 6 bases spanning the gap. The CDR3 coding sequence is TGCAGCGTAGCGGATAGCAATCAGCCCCAGCATTTT. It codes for CSVADSNQPQHF.